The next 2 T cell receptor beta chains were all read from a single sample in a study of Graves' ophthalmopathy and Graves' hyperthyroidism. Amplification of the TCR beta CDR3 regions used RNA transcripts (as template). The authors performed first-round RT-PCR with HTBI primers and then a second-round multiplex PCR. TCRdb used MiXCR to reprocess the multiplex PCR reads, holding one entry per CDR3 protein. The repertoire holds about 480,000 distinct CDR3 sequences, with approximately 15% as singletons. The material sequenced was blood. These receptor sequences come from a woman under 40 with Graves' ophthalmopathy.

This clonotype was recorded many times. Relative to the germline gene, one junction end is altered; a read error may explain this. CDR3 bases: TGCAGTGCTAGACCCCCCGCAGACGAGCGGTACTTC. Protein product: CSARPPADERYF. The chain is built from TRBV20-1 and TRBJ2-7; unclear D gene. Germline V gene lookup returns CDR1 DFQATT and CDR2 SNEGSKA (reference sequence). The CDR3 totals 12 residues.

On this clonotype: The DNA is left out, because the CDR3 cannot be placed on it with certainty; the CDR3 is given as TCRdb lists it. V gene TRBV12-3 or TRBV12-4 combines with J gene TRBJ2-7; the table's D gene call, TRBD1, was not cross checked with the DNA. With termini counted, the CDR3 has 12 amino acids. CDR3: CASSFGAGEQYF.